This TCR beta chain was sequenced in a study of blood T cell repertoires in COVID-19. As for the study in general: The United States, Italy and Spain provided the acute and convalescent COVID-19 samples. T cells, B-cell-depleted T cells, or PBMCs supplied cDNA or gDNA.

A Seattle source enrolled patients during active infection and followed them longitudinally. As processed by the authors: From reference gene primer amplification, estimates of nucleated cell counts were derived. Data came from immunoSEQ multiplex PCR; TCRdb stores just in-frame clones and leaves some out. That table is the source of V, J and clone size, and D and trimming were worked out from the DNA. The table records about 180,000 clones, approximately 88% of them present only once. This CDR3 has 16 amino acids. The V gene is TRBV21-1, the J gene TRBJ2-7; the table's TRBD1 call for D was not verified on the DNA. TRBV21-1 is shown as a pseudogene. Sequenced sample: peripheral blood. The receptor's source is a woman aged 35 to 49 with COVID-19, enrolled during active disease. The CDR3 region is CASSNTPRDTPYEQYF. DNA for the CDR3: TGTGCCAGCAGCAATACACCCCGGGACACTCCCTACGAGCAGTACTTC.